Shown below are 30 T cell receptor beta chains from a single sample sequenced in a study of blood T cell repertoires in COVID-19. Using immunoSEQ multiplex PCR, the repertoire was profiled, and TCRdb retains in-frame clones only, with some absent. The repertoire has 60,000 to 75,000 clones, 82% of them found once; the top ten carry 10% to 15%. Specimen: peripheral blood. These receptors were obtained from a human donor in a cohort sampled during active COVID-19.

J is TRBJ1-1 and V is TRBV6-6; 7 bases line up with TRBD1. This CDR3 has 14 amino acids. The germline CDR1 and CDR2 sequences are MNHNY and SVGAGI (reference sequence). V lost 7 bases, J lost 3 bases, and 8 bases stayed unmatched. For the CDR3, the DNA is TGTGCCAGCATCACACGACAGGGTTACACTGAAGCTTTCTTT. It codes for CASITRQGYTEAFF.

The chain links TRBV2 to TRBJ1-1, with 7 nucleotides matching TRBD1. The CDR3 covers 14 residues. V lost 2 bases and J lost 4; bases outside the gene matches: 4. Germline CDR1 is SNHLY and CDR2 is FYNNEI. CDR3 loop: CASSELTGTTEAFF. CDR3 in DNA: TGTGCCAGCAGTGAACTGACAGGGACCACTGAAGCTTTCTTT.

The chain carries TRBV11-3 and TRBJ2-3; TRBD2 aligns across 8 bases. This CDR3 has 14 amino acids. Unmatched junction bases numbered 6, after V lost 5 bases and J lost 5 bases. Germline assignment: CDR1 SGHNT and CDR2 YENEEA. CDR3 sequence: CASSAGLAKDTQYF. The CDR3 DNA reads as TGTGCCAGCAGCGCCGGACTAGCCAAAGATACGCAGTATTTT.

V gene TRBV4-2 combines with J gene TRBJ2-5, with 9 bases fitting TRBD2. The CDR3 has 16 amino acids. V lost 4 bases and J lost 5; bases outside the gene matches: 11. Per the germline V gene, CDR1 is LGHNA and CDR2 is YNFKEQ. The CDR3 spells CASSREVAGEGETQYF. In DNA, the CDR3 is TGTGCCAGCAGCCGGGAGGTAGCGGGGGAGGGGGAGACCCAGTACTTC.

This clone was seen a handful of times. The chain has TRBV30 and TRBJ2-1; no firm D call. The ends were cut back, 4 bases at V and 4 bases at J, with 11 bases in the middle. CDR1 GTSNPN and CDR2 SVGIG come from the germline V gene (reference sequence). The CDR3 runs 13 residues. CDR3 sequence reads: CAWKKIRYNEQFF. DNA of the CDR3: TGTGCCTGGAAGAAGATTCGGTACAATGAGCAGTTCTTC.

For the CDR3, the DNA is TGTGCCAGCACCCCCCAGCCGCGGGTCCCAGATACGCAGTATTTT. This sequence encodes CASTPQPRVPDTQYF. The chain employs TRBV28 and TRBJ2-3, with a weak D call TRBD2 (5 bases). The CDR3 is 15 residues long. Germline loops: CDR1 MDHEN, CDR2 SYDVKM. The germline V and J ends were trimmed by 7 bases and 4 bases, with 18 bases remaining between them.

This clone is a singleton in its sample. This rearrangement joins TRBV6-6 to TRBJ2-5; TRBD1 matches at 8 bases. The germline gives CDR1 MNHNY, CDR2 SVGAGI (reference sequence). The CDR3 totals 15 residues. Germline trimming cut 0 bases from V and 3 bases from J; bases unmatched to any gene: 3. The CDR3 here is CASSYSKDREETQYF. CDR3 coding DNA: TGTGCCAGCAGTTACTCTAAGGACAGGGAAGAGACCCAGTACTTC.

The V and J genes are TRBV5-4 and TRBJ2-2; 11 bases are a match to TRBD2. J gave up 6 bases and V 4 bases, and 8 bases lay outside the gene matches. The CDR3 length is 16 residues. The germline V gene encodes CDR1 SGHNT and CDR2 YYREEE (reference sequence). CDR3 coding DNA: TGTGCCAGCAGCCAGATAGCGGGGGGGCCAGCCGGGGAGCTGTTTTTT. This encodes CASSQIAGGPAGELFF. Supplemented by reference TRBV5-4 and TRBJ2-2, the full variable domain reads ETGVTQSPTHLIKTRGQQVTLRCSSQSGHNTVSWYQQALGQGPQFIFQYYREEENGRGNFPPRFSGLQFPNYSSELNVNALELDDSALYLCASSQIAGGPAGELFFGEGSRLTVL.

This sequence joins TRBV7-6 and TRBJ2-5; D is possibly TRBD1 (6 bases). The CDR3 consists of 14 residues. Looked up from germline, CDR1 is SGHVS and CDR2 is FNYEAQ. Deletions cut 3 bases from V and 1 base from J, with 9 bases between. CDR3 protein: CASSFMTGQETQYF. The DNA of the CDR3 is TGTGCCAGCAGCTTTATGACAGGCCAAGAGACCCAGTACTTC.

CDR3 sequence (DNA): TGTGCCAGCACCCGAGACACTGAAGCTTTCTTT. It specifies CASTRDTEAFF. The V call is TRBV7-9, the J call TRBJ1-1; no clear D gene. V lost 7 bases and J lost 3, with 6 bases in between. CDR1 SEHNR and CDR2 FQNEAQ come from the germline V gene (reference sequence). CDR3 length equals 11 residues.

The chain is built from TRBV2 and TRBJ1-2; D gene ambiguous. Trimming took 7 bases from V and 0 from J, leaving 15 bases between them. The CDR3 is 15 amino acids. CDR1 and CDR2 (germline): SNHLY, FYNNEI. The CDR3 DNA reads TGTGCCAGCACCCTTAGGTCCCTAGCTAACTATGGCTACACCTTC. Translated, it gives CASTLRSLANYGYTF.

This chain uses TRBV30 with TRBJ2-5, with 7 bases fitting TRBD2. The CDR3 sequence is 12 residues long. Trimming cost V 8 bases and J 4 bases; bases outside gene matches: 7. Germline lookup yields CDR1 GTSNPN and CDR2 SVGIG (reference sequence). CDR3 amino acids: CAGWGGGETQYF. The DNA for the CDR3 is TGTGCCGGGTGGGGGGGAGGAGAGACCCAGTACTTC.

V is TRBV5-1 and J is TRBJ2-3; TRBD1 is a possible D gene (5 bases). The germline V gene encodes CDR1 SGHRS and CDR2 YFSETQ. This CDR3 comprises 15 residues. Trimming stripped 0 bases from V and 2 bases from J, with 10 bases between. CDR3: CASSLEPGFTDTQYF. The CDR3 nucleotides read TGCGCCAGCAGCTTGGAACCAGGGTTCACAGATACGCAGTATTTT. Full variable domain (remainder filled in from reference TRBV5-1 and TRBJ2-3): KAGVTQTPRYLIKTRGQQVTLSCSPISGHRSVSWYQQTPGQGLQFLFEYFSETQRNKGNFPGRFSGRQFSNSRSEMNVSTLELGDSALYLCASSLEPGFTDTQYFGPGTRLTVL.

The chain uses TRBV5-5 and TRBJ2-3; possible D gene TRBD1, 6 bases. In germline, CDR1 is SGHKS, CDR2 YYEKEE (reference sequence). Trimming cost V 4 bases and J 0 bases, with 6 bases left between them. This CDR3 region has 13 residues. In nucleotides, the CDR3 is TGTGCCAGCAGCAGGGGGAGCACAGATACGCAGTATTTT. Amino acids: CASSRGSTDTQYF.

CDR3 region: CASSLRQGGNTIYF. The DNA for the CDR3 is TGTGCCAGCAGCTTGAGGCAGGGCGGAAACACCATATATTTT. The chain combines TRBV5-6 with TRBJ1-3; tentative D call: TRBD1 (5 bases). The length of the CDR3 is 14 residues. The V end lost 1 base, the J end lost 4 bases, and 9 bases lay between the germline ends. Germline assignment: CDR1 SGHDT and CDR2 YYEEEE.

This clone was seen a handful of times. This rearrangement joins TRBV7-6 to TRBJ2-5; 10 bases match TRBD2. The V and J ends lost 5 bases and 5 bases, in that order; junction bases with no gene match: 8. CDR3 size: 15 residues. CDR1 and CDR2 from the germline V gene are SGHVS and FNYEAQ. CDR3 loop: CASSPRPSGSETQYF. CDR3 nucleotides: TGTGCCAGCAGCCCGAGACCTAGCGGGAGTGAGACCCAGTACTTC.

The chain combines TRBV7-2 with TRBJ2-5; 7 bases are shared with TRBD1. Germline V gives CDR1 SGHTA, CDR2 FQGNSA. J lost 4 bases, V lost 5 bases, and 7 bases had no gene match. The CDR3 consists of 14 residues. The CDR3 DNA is TGTGCCAGCAGCCAACCCAACAGGGGAGAGACCCAGTACTTC. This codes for CASSQPNRGETQYF. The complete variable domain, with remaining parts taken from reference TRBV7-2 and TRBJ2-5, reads GAGVSQSPSNKVTEKGKDVELRCDPISGHTALYWYRQSLGQGLEFLIYFQGNSAPDKSGLPSDRFSAERTGGSVSTLTIQRTQQEDSAVYLCASSQPNRGETQYFGPGTRLLVL.

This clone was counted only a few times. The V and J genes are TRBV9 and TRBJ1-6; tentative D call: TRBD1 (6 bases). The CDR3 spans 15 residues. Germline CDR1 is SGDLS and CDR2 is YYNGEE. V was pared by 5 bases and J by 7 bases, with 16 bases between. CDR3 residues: CASRGPGQGNSPLHF. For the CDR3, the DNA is TGTGCCAGCAGGGGTCCGGGACAAGGGAATTCACCCCTCCACTTT.

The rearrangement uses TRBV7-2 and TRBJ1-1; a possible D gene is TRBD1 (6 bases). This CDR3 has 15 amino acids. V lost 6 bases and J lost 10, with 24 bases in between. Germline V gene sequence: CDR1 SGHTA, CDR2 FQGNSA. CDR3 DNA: TGTGCCAGCAGTAGGGCGGGGGGCGTGGGAAGGGGAGCTTTCTTT. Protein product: CASSRAGGVGRGAFF.

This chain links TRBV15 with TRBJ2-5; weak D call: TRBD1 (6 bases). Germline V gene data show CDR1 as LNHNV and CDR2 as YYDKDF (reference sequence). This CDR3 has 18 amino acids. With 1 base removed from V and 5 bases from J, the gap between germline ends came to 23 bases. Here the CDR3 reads CATSRATVQGYSEETQYF. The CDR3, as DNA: TGTGCCACCAGCAGAGCCACTGTACAGGGTTACTCGGAGGAGACCCAGTACTTC.

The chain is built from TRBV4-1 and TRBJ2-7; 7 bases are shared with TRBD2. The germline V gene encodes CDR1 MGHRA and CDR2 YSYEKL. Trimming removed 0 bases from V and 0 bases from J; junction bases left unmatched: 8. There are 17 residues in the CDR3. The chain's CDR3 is CASSQDELWGGSYEQYF. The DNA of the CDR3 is TGCGCCAGCAGCCAAGATGAGCTTTGGGGGGGCTCCTACGAGCAGTACTTC.

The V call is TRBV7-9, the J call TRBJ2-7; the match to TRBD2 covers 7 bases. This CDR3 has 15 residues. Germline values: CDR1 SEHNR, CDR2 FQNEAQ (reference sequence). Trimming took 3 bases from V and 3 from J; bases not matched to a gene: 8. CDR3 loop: CASSFIPGGIYEQYF. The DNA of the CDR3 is TGTGCCAGCAGCTTTATTCCGGGAGGAATCTACGAGCAGTACTTC. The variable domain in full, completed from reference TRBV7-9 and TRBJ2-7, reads DTGVSQNPRHKITKRGQNVTFRCDPISEHNRLYWYRQTLGQGPEFLTYFQNEAQLEKSRLLSDRFSAERPKGSFSTLEIQRTEQGDSAMYLCASSFIPGGIYEQYFGPGTRLTVT.

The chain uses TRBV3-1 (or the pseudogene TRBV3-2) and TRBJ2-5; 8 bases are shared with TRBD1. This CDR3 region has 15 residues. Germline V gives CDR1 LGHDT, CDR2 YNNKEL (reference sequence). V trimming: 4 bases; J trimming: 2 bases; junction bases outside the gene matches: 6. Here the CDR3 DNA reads TGTGCCAGCAGCCCCCCCACAGGGGGGCAAGAGACCCAGTACTTC. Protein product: CASSPPTGGQETQYF.

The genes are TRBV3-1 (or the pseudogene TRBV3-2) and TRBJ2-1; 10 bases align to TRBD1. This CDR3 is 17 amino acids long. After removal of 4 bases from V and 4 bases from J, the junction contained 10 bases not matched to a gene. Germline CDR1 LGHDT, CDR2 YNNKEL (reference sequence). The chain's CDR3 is CASSPRIRDRGYNEQFF. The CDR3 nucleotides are TGTGCCAGCAGCCCCAGAATCCGGGACAGGGGATACAATGAGCAGTTCTTC.

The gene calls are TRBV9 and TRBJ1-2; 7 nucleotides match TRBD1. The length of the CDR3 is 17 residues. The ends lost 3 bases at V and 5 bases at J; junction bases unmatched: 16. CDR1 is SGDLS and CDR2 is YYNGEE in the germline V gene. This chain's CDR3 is CASSGPTFTDRAYGYTF. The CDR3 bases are TGTGCCAGCAGCGGACCGACATTTACAGACAGGGCGTATGGCTACACCTTC.

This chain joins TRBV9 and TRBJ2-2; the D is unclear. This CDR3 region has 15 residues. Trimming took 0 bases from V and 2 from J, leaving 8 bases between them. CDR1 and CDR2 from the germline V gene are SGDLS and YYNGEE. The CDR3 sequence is CASSVVSSNTGELFF. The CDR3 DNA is TGTGCCAGCAGCGTAGTCTCGTCTAACACCGGGGAGCTGTTTTTT.

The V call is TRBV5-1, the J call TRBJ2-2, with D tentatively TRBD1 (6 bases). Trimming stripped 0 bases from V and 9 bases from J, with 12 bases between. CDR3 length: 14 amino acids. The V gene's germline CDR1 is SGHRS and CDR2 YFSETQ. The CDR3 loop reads CASSLGGPVRELFF. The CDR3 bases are TGCGCCAGCAGCTTGGGGGGGCCTGTCCGGGAGCTGTTTTTT.

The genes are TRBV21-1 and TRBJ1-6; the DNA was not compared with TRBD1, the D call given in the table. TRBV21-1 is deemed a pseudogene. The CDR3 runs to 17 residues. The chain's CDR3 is CASSKYEGASYNSPLHF. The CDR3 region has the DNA TGTGCCAGCAGCAAGTACGAGGGGGCTTCCTATAATTCACCCCTCCACTTT.

This CDR3 reads CASSSSGGGVIEQFF. CDR3 sequence (DNA): TGTGCCAGCAGCTCCTCCGGCGGGGGGGTAATTGAGCAGTTCTTC. The gene calls are TRBV7-2 and TRBJ2-1, with TRBD2 matching 9 bases. This CDR3 is built from 15 residues. The ends lost 4 bases at V and 9 bases at J; junction bases unmatched: 10. Germline V lookup: CDR1 SGHTA, CDR2 FQGNSA.

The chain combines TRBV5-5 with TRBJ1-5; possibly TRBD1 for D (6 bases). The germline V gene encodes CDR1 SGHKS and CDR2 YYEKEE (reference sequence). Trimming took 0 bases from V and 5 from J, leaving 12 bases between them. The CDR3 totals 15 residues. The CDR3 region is CASSLGQGLYQPQHF. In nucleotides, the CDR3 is TGTGCCAGCAGCTTGGGGCAGGGGCTCTATCAGCCCCAGCATTTT.